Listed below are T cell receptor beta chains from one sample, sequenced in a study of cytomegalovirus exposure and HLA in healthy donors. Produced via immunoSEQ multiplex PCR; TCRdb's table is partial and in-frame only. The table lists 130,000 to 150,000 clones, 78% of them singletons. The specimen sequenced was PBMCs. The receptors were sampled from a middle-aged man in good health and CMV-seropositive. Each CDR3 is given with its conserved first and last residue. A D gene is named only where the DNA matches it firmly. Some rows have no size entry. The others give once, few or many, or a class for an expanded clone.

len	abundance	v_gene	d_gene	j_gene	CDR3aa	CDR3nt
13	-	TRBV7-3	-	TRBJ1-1	CASSFRASTEAFF	TGTGCCAGCAGCTTCAGGGCAAGCACTGAAGCTTTCTTT
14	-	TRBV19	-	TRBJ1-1	CASIHRAGNTEAFF	TGTGCCAGTATCCATAGGGCGGGGAACACTGAAGCTTTCTTT
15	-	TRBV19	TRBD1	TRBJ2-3	CASRSRGPGTDTQYF	TGTGCCAGTAGAAGCAGGGGGCCTGGCACAGATACGCAGTATTTT
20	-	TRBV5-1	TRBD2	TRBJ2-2	CASSSLLAGGSYANTGELFF	TGCGCCAGCAGCTCCCTACTAGCGGGAGGTTCATACGCGAACACCGGGGAGCTGTTTTTT
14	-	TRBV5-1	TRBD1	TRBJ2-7	CASSYRDSSYEQYF	TGCGCCAGCAGTTACCGGGACAGCTCCTACGAGCAGTACTTC
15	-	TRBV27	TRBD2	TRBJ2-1	CASNILAGAYNEQFF	TGTGCCAGCAATATACTAGCGGGAGCCTACAATGAGCAGTTCTTC
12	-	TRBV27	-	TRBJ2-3	CASSGGSDTQYF	TGTGCCAGCTCCGGGGGTTCCGATACGCAGTATTTT
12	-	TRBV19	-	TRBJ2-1	CASSIRDNEQFF	TGTGCCAGTAGTATCAGGGACAATGAGCAGTTCTTC
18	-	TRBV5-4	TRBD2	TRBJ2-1	CASSLSGLAGGSLTEQFF	TGTGCCAGCAGCTTGTCTGGGCTAGCGGGAGGATCTCTGACTGAGCAGTTCTTC
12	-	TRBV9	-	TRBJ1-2	CASSRQEGGYTF	TGTGCCAGCAGCCGACAGGAAGGCGGCTACACCTTC
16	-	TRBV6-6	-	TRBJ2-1	CASSPGTGFSYNEQFF	TGTGCCAGCAGTCCGGGAACAGGGTTCTCCTACAATGAGCAGTTCTTC
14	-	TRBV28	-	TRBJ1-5	CASSLRQGGQPQHF	TGTGCCAGCAGTTTACGTCAGGGCGGTCAGCCCCAGCATTTT
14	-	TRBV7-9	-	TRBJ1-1	CSSSLPGGGTEAFF	TGTTCCAGCAGCCTCCCGGGGGGGGGCACTGAAGCTTTCTTT
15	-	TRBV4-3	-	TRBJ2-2	CASSLLLGFAGELFF	TGCGCCAGCAGCCTATTACTAGGGTTCGCCGGGGAGCTGTTTTTT
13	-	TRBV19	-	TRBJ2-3	CATGAGGTDTQYF	TGTGCTACCGGAGCGGGCGGCACAGATACGCAGTATTTT
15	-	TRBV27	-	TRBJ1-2	CASRPQGKQNYGYTF	TGTGCCAGCAGGCCGCAGGGCAAGCAGAACTATGGCTACACCTTC
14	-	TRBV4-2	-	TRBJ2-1	CASSLTRTDNEQFF	TGTGCCAGCAGCCTGACGAGGACAGACAATGAGCAGTTCTTC
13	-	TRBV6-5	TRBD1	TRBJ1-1	CASRGQLNTEAFF	TGTGCCAGCAGGGGACAGCTTAACACTGAAGCCTTCTTT
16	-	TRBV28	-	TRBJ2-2	CASSGGGFANTGELFF	TGTGCCAGCAGTGGAGGTGGTTTCGCGAACACCGGGGAACTGTTTTTT
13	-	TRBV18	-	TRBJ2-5	CASSPLSQETQYF	TGTGCCAGCTCACCCCTGTCCCAAGAGACCCAGTACTTC
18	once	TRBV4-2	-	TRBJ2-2	CASSQEGPLRVNTGELFF	TGTGCCAGCAGCCAAGAAGGCCCCCTCAGGGTGAACACCGGGGAGCTGTTTTTT
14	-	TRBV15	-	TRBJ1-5	CATTKQGRGQPQHF	TGTGCCACCACCAAACAGGGAAGAGGACAGCCCCAGCATTTT
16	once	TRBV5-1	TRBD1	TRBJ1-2	CASSKPGQGAPVGYTF	TGCGCCAGCAGCAAACCGGGACAGGGGGCGCCTGTTGGCTACACCTTC
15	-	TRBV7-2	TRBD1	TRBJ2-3	CASSSNRGNTDTQYF	TGTGCCAGCAGCTCAAACAGGGGGAATACAGATACGCAGTATTTT
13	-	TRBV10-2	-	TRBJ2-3	CASSDPGTDTQYF	TGCGCCAGCAGTGATCCTGGCACAGATACGCAGTATTTT
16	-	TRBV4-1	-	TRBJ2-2	CASSQESGSNTGELFF	TGCGCCAGCAGCCAAGAGTCGGGTTCGAACACCGGGGAGCTGTTTTTT
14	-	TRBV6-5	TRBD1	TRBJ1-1	CASSSDRGPLQAFF	TGTGCCAGCAGTTCCGACAGGGGCCCCCTTCAAGCTTTCTTT